Below are 6 T cell receptor beta chains sequenced from a single sample in a study of blood T cell repertoires in COVID-19. Assay: immunoSEQ multiplex PCR; the TCRdb copy retains only in-frame clones and omits some. This repertoire shows some 160,000 clones, around four fifths found once; its top ten account for 6.5%. Sequencing used peripheral blood. All receptors derive from a man between 65 and 80 years old with active or convalescent COVID-19.

The rearrangement uses TRBV24-1 and TRBJ2-5; tentatively, D is TRBD2 (6 bases). Germline values: CDR1 KGHDR, CDR2 SFDVKD. The CDR3 is made up of 14 amino acids. Trimming took 1 base from V and 5 from J, leaving 10 bases between them. Written as DNA, the CDR3 is TGTGCCACCAGTGATTTCTGGAGCGGGGAGACCCAGTACTTC. It translates to CATSDFWSGETQYF.

This chain joins TRBV19 and TRBJ1-6; D call uncertain. CDR1 and CDR2 from the germline V gene are LNHDA and SQIVND (reference sequence). This CDR3 contains 14 residues. V was shortened by 4 bases and J by 8 bases, with 12 bases between the two germline ends. DNA of the CDR3: TGTGCCAGTAGTAGCCTTGGGCCACATTCACCCCTCCACTTT. Its translation: CASSSLGPHSPLHF.

V and J are TRBV14 and TRBJ2-7; possible D gene TRBD1, 6 bases. V dropped 7 bases and J dropped 6 bases, with 16 bases sitting between them. Germline V gene data show CDR1 as SGHDN and CDR2 as FVKESK. The CDR3 length is 13 residues. CDR3 nucleotides: TGTGCCAGCAACCTAGGGGGTGGGGCCGAGCAGTACTTC. It is translated as CASNLGGGAEQYF.

The CDR3 here is CASSIASGGALGETQYF. The CDR3, as DNA: TGTGCCAGTAGTATAGCCAGCGGGGGCGCCTTGGGAGAGACCCAGTACTTC. This chain links TRBV19 with TRBJ2-5; 8 bases fit TRBD2. The CDR3 covers 17 residues. Germline assignment: CDR1 LNHDA and CDR2 SQIVND (reference sequence). V was pared by 1 base and J by 4 bases, with 11 bases of the junction left unmatched. The full variable domain, in which reference TRBV19 and TRBJ2-5 provide the parts outside the CDR3, is DGGITQSPKYLFRKEGQNVTLSCEQNLNHDAMYWYRQDPGQGLRLIYYSQIVNDFQKGDIAEGYSVSREKKESFPLTVTSAQKNPTAFYLCASSIASGGALGETQYFGPGTRLLVL.

V is TRBV18 and J is TRBJ1-1, with no clear D. Trimming took 6 bases from V and 1 from J, leaving 12 bases between them. CDR1 and CDR2 from the germline V gene are KGHSH and LQKENI. CDR3 length equals 14 residues. CDR3: CASSRVEGNTEAFF. As DNA, the CDR3 is TGTGCCAGCTCCCGAGTTGAGGGGAACACTGAAGCTTTCTTT. Combining the CDR3 with reference TRBV18 and TRBJ1-1 gives the whole variable domain NAGVMQNPRHLVRRRGQEARLRCSPMKGHSHVYWYRQLPEEGLKFMVYLQKENIIDESGMPKERFSAEFPKEGPSILRIQQVVRGDSAAYFCASSRVEGNTEAFFGQGTRLTVV.

The chain links TRBV10-1 to TRBJ2-1; maybe TRBD2 (6 bases). The V end was cut by 0 bases, the J end by 7 bases, with 13 bases between. The CDR3 is 15 residues long. The germline V gene has CDR1 WNHNN and CDR2 SYGVQD (reference sequence). CDR3 coding DNA: TGCGCCAGCAGTGAGTCGTCTGCGGGACGGAATGAGCAGTTCTTC. Protein product: CASSESSAGRNEQFF.